This T cell receptor (beta chain) appears in the sequencing data of a study of T-cell reconstitution after alpha-beta-depleted transplantation in children. The CDR3 has 10 amino acids. The germline V gene has CDR1 DFQATT and CDR2 SNEGSKA (reference sequence). Trimming shortened V by 7 bases and J by 5 bases, and 8 bases separated the two germline ends. Overall study results and limits: The main origin of T-cell counts and diversity one year after transplant was newly produced T cells. It was reported that alpha-beta T cells came from several hundred expanded graft clones (about two months after transplant). Day-60 TCRbeta diversity that was high in some patients was derived from surviving recipient T cells and thymic progenitors.

This clonotype showed up just a few times. Its specificity is not known. Preparation of the TCRbeta library involved a method that used unique molecular identifiers. TCRdb re-called the PCR reads through MiXCR, storing one row per CDR3 protein. The sample contains 610,000 or so distinct CDR3 sequences, roughly a quarter of which appear only once. This material consisted of PBMCs, taken before TCRalphabeta/CD19-depleted stem cell transplant. This TCR derives from a boy under two years old with Wiskott-Aldrich syndrome, due to receive a stem cell transplant. The rearrangement joins TRBV20-1 to TRBJ1-2; D unresolved. In DNA form, the CDR3 reads TGCAGTGGCAGAGGGTATGGCTACACCTTC. It specifies CSGRGYGYTF.